This TCR beta chain was observed in a study of blood T cell repertoires in COVID-19. The table came from immunoSEQ multiplex PCR; TCRdb's copy has only in-frame clones and leaves some out. In the table there are some 170,000 clones, more than 75% of which are singletons. Sequencing used peripheral blood. The origin of this receptor is a woman aged 50 to 60 with active or convalescent COVID-19.

DNA of the CDR3: TGTGCCAGCAGGCGGGACGGTAACTATGGCTACACCTTC. This encodes CASRRDGNYGYTF. V usage is TRBV6-5 and J usage is TRBJ1-2; D possibly corresponds to TRBD1 (5 bases). This CDR3 is 13 amino acids long. Germline CDR1 reads MNHEY; CDR2 reads SVGAGI. V was pared by 6 bases and J by 1 base, with 9 bases between.